A selection of T cell receptor beta chains follows, all from one sample in a study of identical twins. In TCRdb, the 5' RACE reads were re-called with MiXCR into one record per CDR3 protein. The sample shows roughly 750,000 distinct CDR3 sequences, 21% of them seen only once. This sample also appeared in a second study, on T cells expressing NK-cell markers.

The sample was PBMCs. These receptors all come from a young woman in good health. Both conserved end residues are trimmed from each CDR3. Clone size is shown for a subset of rows, as once, few, many or a class of expanded clone.

V gene	clone size	J gene	CDR3 protein
TRBV12-3/TRBV12-4	few	TRBJ2-3	ASKLGDTQY
TRBV7-6	-	TRBJ2-5	ASSLAPNSGGFLETQY
TRBV25-1	few	TRBJ2-2	ASSDLDRQTGELF
TRBV5-4	once	TRBJ2-1	ASSFYPAGDPHEQF
TRBV20-1	few	TRBJ1-4	SARGLVSEKLF
TRBV12-3/TRBV12-4	many	TRBJ2-3	ATERGEGTQY
TRBV29-1	-	TRBJ2-7	SVDAGGPGQY
TRBV29-1	few	TRBJ1-1	SVEIEDTEAF
TRBV6-1	-	TRBJ1-1	ASREHGNTEAF
TRBV24-1	few	TRBJ2-3	ATSDPSAGSGTDTQY
TRBV7-9	-	TRBJ2-7	ASSYLGNEQY
TRBV20-1	many	TRBJ2-5	SAPPVGGETQY
TRBV21-1	few	TRBJ2-4	ASTREWAKNIQY
TRBV6-2/TRBV6-3	few	TRBJ1-5	ATSFNRQWQPQH
TRBV9	-	TRBJ1-6	ASSARDRDGSPLH
TRBV7-9	-	TRBJ2-7	ASSPYNEQY
TRBV7-9	-	TRBJ2-3	ASSSRLAGGLTDTQY
TRBV11-1	-	TRBJ1-2	ASSSLPGQGTPNYGYT
TRBV20-1	-	TRBJ2-2	SALLPNTGELF
TRBV9	few	TRBJ2-2	ASSVVSGIGELF
TRBV6-2/TRBV6-3	few	TRBJ2-3	ASSRRLHTDTQY
TRBV29-1	-	TRBJ1-2	SVEDRGPNYGYT
TRBV10-3	-	TRBJ2-3	AISGTSGLVTQY
TRBV6-6	many	TRBJ1-2	ASNRGQGDGYT
TRBV2	few	TRBJ2-7	ASQFVSSYEQY
TRBV12-3/TRBV12-4	-	TRBJ2-2	ATEGSPPGELF
TRBV10-3	many	TRBJ1-4	AISEDPASNEKLF
TRBV25-1	few	TRBJ2-7	ASSGRLAGDYEQY
TRBV5-1	few	TRBJ2-1	ASSDTGSSYNEQF
TRBV5-1	many	TRBJ2-1	ASSYGQGSYNEQF
TRBV19	few	TRBJ1-2	ASSIDTGGNYGYT
TRBV5-1	-	TRBJ2-7	ASSSLGGADEQY
TRBV5-1	-	TRBJ2-1	ASSLGVGYNEQF
TRBV15	few	TRBJ2-1	ATSRGALAGGLDEQF
TRBV3-1	few	TRBJ2-2	ASRRRGAVNTGELF
TRBV20-1	-	TRBJ2-5	SATGLAGVETQY
TRBV6-5	-	TRBJ2-5	ASSLGGSLKETQY
TRBV20-1	-	TRBJ1-6	SARVGTGNSPLH
TRBV10-3	-	TRBJ2-2	AISALAEANTGELF
TRBV11-2	-	TRBJ2-7	ASSLVGTSGYEQY
TRBV20-1	many	TRBJ1-1	SATGKGAGTEAF
TRBV18	many	TRBJ2-3	ASSVSPTDTQY
TRBV18	few	TRBJ1-1	ASSPGTERGEAF
TRBV12-3/TRBV12-4	many	TRBJ2-1	ASSPILNLGPNEQF
TRBV12-3/TRBV12-4	few	TRBJ2-7	ASSLGLAGVEEQY
TRBV19	-	TRBJ1-5	ASSSLGTGNQPQH
TRBV29-1	few	TRBJ2-1	SVEPMSSRLASNEQF
TRBV9	few	TRBJ2-6	ASSVGRAGANVLT
TRBV9	many	TRBJ2-5	ASSVTPLNQETQY
TRBV9	few	TRBJ2-1	ASSVEGQGLTQF
TRBV12-3/TRBV12-4	few	TRBJ2-4	ASSLADRVNIQY
TRBV6-1	few	TRBJ2-3	ASRGAGGLSDTQY
TRBV4-3	few	TRBJ1-2	ASSGNSGYT
TRBV7-2	-	TRBJ2-3	ASSSRGAGDSPVPQY
TRBV5-6	once	TRBJ2-7	ASSSMTESYEQY
TRBV5-1	-	TRBJ2-7	ASSLERDYEQY
TRBV20-1	many	TRBJ2-5	SASTRGQETQY
TRBV7-2	-	TRBJ2-3	ASSADWQLTDTQY
TRBV5-6	-	TRBJ2-3	ASSPPRWRTDTQY